This TCR beta chain originates from a study of cytomegalovirus exposure and HLA in healthy donors. Study background: Drawn from HLA-typed donors, roughly 87 million unique TCRs were held in an early data release. General study findings and limits: Earlier analysis looked at TCR beta V segments, and most were productive about 87% or about 30% of the time. There were fewer than 200 TCR beta chains listed as cytomegalovirus-associated.

The V end was cut by 0 bases, the J end by 1 base, with 10 bases between. There are 15 residues in the CDR3. Per germline, CDR1 MNHEY and CDR2 SMNVEV (reference sequence). With regard to this clone: Its antigen is undetermined.

A multiplex PCR was run with 60 Vbeta primers and 13 Jbeta primers. Assay used: immunoSEQ multiplex PCR; TCRdb lists only in-frame clones, some missing. The table includes more than 95,000 clones, less than 85% detected once. The sequencing input was PBMCs. This sequence was found in a man in his late teens or twenties in good health and CMV-seropositive. The rearrangement uses TRBV27 and TRBJ2-7; D is possibly TRBD1 (5 bases). The CDR3, as DNA: TGTGCCAGCAGTTTATCCCCGACAGTTTCCTACGAGCAGTACTTC. Protein sequence: CASSLSPTVSYEQYF.